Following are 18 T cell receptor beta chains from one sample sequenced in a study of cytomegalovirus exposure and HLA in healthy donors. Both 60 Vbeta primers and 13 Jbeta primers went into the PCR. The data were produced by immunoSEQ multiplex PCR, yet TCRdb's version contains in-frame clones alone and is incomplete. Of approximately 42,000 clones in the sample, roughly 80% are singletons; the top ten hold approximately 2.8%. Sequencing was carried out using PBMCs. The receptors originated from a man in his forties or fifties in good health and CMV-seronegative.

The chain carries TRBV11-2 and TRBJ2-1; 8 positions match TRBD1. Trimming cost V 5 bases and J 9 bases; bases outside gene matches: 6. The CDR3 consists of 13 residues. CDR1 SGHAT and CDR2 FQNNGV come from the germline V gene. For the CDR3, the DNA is TGTGCCAGCAGCGCAGGGACAGGAGGTGAGCAGTTCTTC. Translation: CASSAGTGGEQFF.

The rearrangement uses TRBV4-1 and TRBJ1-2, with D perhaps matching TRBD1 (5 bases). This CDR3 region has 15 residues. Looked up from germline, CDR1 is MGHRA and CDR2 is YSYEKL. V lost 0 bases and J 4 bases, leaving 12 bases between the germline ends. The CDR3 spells CASSQDQRGGYGYTF. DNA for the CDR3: TGCGCCAGCAGCCAAGATCAAAGGGGTGGCTATGGCTACACCTTC.

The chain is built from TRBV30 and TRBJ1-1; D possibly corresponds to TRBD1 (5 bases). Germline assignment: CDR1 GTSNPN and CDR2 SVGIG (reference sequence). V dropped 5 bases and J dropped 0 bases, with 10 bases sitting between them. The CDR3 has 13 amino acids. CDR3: CAWGRGMNTEAFF. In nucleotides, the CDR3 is TGTGCCTGGGGACGGGGGATGAACACTGAAGCTTTCTTT.

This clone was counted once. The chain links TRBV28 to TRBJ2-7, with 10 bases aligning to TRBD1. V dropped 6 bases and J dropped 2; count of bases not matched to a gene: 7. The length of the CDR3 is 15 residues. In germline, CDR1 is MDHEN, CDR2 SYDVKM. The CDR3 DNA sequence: TGTGCCAGCAGAACAACCGGGACAGGGGCCTACGAGCAGTACTTC. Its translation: CASRTTGTGAYEQYF.

The CDR3 bases are TGTGCCAGCAGCCGTGGACAGGGAGACTATGGCTACACCTTC. Its translation: CASSRGQGDYGYTF. V and J are TRBV9 and TRBJ1-2, with 8 bases fitting TRBD1. Per germline, CDR1 SGDLS and CDR2 YYNGEE. V shed 4 bases and J 3 bases; nucleotides not matched to a gene: 5. This CDR3 has 14 amino acids.

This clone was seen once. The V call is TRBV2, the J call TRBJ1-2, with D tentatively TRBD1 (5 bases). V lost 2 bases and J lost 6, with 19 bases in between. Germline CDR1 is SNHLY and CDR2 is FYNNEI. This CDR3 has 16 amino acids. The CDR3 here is CASSERQGIFNHGYTF. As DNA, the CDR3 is TGTGCCAGCAGTGAAAGGCAGGGTATTTTTAATCATGGCTACACCTTC.

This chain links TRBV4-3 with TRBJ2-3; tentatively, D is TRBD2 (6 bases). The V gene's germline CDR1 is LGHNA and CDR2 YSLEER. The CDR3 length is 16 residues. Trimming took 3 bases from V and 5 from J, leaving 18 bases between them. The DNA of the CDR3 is TGCGCCAGCAGCCAGGGCTGGGGGGTCGAGGGAGATACGCAGTATTTT. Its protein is CASSQGWGVEGDTQYF.

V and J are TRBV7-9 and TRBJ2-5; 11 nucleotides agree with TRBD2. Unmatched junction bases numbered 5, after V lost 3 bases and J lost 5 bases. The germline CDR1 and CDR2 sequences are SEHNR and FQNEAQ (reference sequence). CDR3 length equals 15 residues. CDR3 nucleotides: TGTGCCAGCAGCTTCGGACTAGCGGGTGCGGAGACCCAGTACTTC. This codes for CASSFGLAGAETQYF.

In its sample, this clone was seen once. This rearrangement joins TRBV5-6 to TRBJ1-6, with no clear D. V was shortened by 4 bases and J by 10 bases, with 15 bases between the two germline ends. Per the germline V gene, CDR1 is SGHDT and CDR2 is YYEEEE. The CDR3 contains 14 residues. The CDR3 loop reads CASSGRGGRSPLHF. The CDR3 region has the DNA TGTGCCAGCAGCGGACGAGGAGGCAGGTCACCCCTCCACTTT.

The CDR3 sequence: CASSDGTGSQETQYF. CDR3 DNA: TGTGCCAGCAGCGACGGGACAGGGAGCCAAGAGACCCAGTACTTC. The chain recombines TRBV21-1 with TRBJ2-5; the table's D call TRBD1 went unverified against the DNA. TRBV21-1 is noted as a pseudogene. The length of the CDR3 is 15 residues.

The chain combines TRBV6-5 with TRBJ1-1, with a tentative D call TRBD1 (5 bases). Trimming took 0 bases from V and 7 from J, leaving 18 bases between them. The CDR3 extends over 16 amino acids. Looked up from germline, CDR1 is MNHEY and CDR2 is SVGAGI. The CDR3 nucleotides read TGTGCCAGCAGTTACTCGGTTAGGACATCGGGCATTGAAGCTTTCTTT. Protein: CASSYSVRTSGIEAFF.

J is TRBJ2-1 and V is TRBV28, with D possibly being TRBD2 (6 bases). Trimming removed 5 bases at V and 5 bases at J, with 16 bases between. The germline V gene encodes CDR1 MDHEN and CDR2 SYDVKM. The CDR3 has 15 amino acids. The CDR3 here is CASSQGGAANNEQFF. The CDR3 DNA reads TGTGCCAGCAGTCAGGGCGGGGCAGCCAACAATGAGCAGTTCTTC.

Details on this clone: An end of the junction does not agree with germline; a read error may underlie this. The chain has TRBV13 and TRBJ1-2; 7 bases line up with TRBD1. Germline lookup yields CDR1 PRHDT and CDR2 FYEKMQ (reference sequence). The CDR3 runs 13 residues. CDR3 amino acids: CASSVGGDYGYTF. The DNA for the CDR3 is TGTGCCAGCAGCGTAGGGGGCGACTATGGCTACACCTTC.

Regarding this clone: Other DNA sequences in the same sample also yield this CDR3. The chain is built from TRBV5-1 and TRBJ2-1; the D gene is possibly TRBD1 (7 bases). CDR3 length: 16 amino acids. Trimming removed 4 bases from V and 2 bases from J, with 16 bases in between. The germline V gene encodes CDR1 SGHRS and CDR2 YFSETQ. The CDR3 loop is CASSLEGASTYNEQFF. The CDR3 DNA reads TGCGCCAGCAGCCTGGAGGGGGCGTCCACCTACAATGAGCAGTTCTTC. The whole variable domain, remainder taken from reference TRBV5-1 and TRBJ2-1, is KAGVTQTPRYLIKTRGQQVTLSCSPISGHRSVSWYQQTPGQGLQFLFEYFSETQRNKGNFPGRFSGRQFSNSRSEMNVSTLELGDSALYLCASSLEGASTYNEQFFGPGTRLTVL.

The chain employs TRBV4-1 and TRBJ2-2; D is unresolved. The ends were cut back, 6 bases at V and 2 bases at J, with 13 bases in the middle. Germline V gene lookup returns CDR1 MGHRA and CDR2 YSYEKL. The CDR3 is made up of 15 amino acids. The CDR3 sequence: CASRSYESNTGELFF. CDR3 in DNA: TGCGCCAGCAGGAGCTATGAGAGTAACACCGGGGAGCTGTTTTTT.

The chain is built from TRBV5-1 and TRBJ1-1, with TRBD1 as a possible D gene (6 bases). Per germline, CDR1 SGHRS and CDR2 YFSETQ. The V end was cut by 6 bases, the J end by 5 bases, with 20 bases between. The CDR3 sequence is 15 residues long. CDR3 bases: TGCGCCAGCACTAACCCGTCAGGGGCTCGGACTGAAGCTTTCTTT. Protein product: CASTNPSGARTEAFF.

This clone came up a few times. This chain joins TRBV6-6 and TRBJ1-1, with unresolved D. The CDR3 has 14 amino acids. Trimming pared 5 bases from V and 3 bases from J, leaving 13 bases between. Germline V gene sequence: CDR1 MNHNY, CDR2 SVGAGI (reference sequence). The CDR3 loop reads CASSLGLKDTEAFF. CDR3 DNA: TGTGCCAGCAGTCTCGGACTGAAGGACACTGAAGCTTTCTTT.

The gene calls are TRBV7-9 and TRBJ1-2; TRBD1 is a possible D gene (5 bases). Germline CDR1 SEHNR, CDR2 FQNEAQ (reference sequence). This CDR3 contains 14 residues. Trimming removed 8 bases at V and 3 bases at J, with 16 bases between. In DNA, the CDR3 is TGTGCCAGCGCGATCGGGGGGGAAGACTATGGCTACACCTTC. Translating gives CASAIGGEDYGYTF.